This record looks at one T cell receptor (beta chain) sequence and its context. Other nucleotide sequences from this sample produce the same CDR3. These data are taken from a study of shared clonotypes between healthy human individuals. Study context: Each donor's CD8 memory used one plate, CD8 naive two, each CD4 subset three.

The germline CDR1 and CDR2 sequences are MDHEN and SYDVKM. Trimming removed 3 bases from V and 11 bases from J, with 14 bases in between. The CDR3 covers 12 residues. Running of the assay took place at deep level. The table came from immunoSEQ multiplex PCR; TCRdb's copy has only in-frame clones and leaves some out. The sample carries hundreds of thousands of clones, about 95% recorded once. Naive CD8 populations comprised CD45RO-negative cells positively selected for CCR7, excluding terminally differentiated effector memory CD45RA+ cells. Only Caucasian adults living in Nashville, Tennessee served as donors.

The V call is TRBV28, the J call TRBJ2-7, with D hard to call. The sequence derives from a woman aged 25 to 39 in good health. Material: naive CD8+ T cells sorted from blood. Here the CDR3 reads CASSFPDPGKYF. As DNA, the CDR3 is TGTGCCAGCAGTTTCCCCGACCCCGGAAAGTACTTC.